A selection of T cell receptor beta chains follows, all from one sample in a study of blood T cells in healthy people across ages. TCRdb recomputed calls from the 5' RACE reads with MiXCR, one row per CDR3 protein. The profile shows around 1,100,000 distinct CDR3 sequences, roughly two fifths of them singletons. The sequenced material came from blood. These receptors all stem from a man aged 18 to 35 in good health. Both conserved end residues are part of each CDR3. The D gene is left open where the match is weak. Part of the rows lack a size; the others show once, few, many or a class for expanded clones.

abundance	j_gene	v_gene	d_gene	CDR3nt	CDR3aa
-	TRBJ2-1	TRBV20-1	-	TGCAGTGCTAGATCGCCGACCTGGGACGGATACTACAATGAGCAGTTCTTC	CSARSPTWDGYYNEQFF
few	TRBJ2-2	TRBV20-1	-	TGCAGTGCTAGGACTAACCTCGGGGAGCTGTTTTTT	CSARTNLGELFF
few	TRBJ1-6	TRBV20-1	-	TGCAGTGCTAGAGATCGGGATTGGGATTCACCCCTCCACTTT	CSARDRDWDSPLHF
-	TRBJ1-5	TRBV29-1	-	TGCAGCGTTGAGTCGATAGAGAGCAATCAGCCCCAGCATTTT	CSVESIESNQPQHF
-	TRBJ1-2	TRBV14	-	TGTGCCAGCAGCCAGGATTTTTCTCGAGGGACCTACACCTTC	CASSQDFSRGTYTF
-	TRBJ2-7	TRBV29-1	TRBD2	TGCAGCGTTGTAGCGGGGGGGCAAACAGTCAATGAGCAGTACTTC	CSVVAGGQTVNEQYF
-	TRBJ1-2	TRBV12-3/TRBV12-4	TRBD1	TGTGCCAGCAGCCCACCAGACGACAGGGGCCATGGCTACACCTTC	CASSPPDDRGHGYTF
-	TRBJ1-4	TRBV11-3	-	TGTGCCAGCAGCCCTCACGGCAGATCGGATGAAAAACTGTTTTTT	CASSPHGRSDEKLFF
-	TRBJ1-1	TRBV6-2/TRBV6-3	-	TGTGCCAGCACCGGCGATCGAGGGAGCACTGAAGCTTTCTTT	CASTGDRGSTEAFF
-	TRBJ2-1	TRBV7-9	TRBD2	TGTGCCAGCAGCTCGCAGGGACTAGCTCCTTGGTATGAGCAGTTCTTC	CASSSQGLAPWYEQFF
-	TRBJ2-1	TRBV12-3/TRBV12-4	-	TGTGCCAGCAGTCTGGGGGGCAGGGCTAATGAGCAGTTCTTC	CASSLGGRANEQFF
once	TRBJ2-1	TRBV7-8	-	TGTGCCAGCAGCCCCCACCGGGCGAGCTCCTACAATGAGCAGTTCTTC	CASSPHRASSYNEQFF
-	TRBJ1-5	TRBV10-3	-	TGTGCCATCAGTGCCACAGACAGCAATCAGCCCCAGCATTTT	CAISATDSNQPQHF
few	TRBJ1-5	TRBV4-3	-	TGCGCCAGCGCCGCGGGGCGAGGTCAGCCCCAGCATTTT	CASAAGRGQPQHF
once	TRBJ1-1	TRBV29-1	-	TGCAGCGCAGAGCTACGGATTGGGAACACTGAAGCTTTCTTT	CSAELRIGNTEAFF
-	TRBJ2-4	TRBV4-2	-	TGTGCCAGCAGCCAAGGGTGGTTAGCCAAAAACATTCAGTACTTC	CASSQGWLAKNIQYF
few	TRBJ2-5	TRBV20-1	-	TGCAGTGCTCGGGCCACAGGGATAGAGACCCAGTACTTC	CSARATGIETQYF
-	TRBJ1-2	TRBV15	-	TGTGCCACCAGCAGAGCTAAGGGCTCCCACTATGGCTACACCTTC	CATSRAKGSHYGYTF
-	TRBJ2-1	TRBV6-5	-	TGTGCCAGCACCGACGCCGGGTTTCCCAATGAGCAGTTCTTC	CASTDAGFPNEQFF
-	TRBJ1-2	TRBV2	-	TGTGCCAGCCTACCAGACAACTATGGCTACACCTTC	CASLPDNYGYTF
few	TRBJ2-4	TRBV7-2	-	TGTGCCAGCAGCCCTAGTTGGGAAAACATTCAGTACTTC	CASSPSWENIQYF
-	TRBJ1-4	TRBV28	-	TGTGCCAGCAGTCCGGGACATCCTGAAAAACTGTTTTTT	CASSPGHPEKLFF
once	TRBJ1-5	TRBV10-3	-	TGTGCCATCAGTGCCACCGTACCTAATCAGCCCCAGCATTTT	CAISATVPNQPQHF